These 27 T cell receptor beta chains came from one sample sequenced in a study of blood T cell repertoires in COVID-19. The assay was immunoSEQ multiplex PCR, and TCRdb's table has in-frame clones only and misses some. The top ten clones hold 2.5% to 3% of a sample with about 270,000 clones, around 90% of them seen once. Sequencing used peripheral blood. These receptor sequences come from a person aged 18 to 35 with COVID-19, enrolled during active disease.

CDR3 coding DNA: TGTGCCAGCAGCTTAGAAGGAGGGATAGGCTATGGCTACACCTTC. Its protein product is CASSLEGGIGYGYTF. V and J are TRBV11-2 and TRBJ1-2; D call uncertain. Germline V lookup: CDR1 SGHAT, CDR2 FQNNGV. The CDR3 consists of 15 residues. V was shortened by 0 bases and J by 4 bases, with 12 bases between the two germline ends.

This rearrangement joins TRBV21-1 to TRBJ1-5. TRBV21-1 is designated a pseudogene. This CDR3 region has 13 residues. The CDR3 spells CASSKRRDQPQHF. The CDR3 nucleotides are TGTGCCAGCAGCAAACGTCGGGATCAGCCCCAGCATTTT.

The chain combines TRBV19 with TRBJ2-7; 8 positions match TRBD2. Germline loops: CDR1 LNHDA, CDR2 SQIVND (reference sequence). The CDR3 is made up of 14 amino acids. J lost 3 bases, V lost 5 bases, and 6 bases had no gene match. The chain's CDR3 is CASSSQGLGYEQYF. DNA of the CDR3: TGTGCCAGTAGTTCACAGGGACTAGGCTACGAGCAGTACTTC.

The J gene is TRBJ2-1, the V gene TRBV7-9; the D gene is possibly TRBD2 (5 bases). V lost 5 bases to trimming and J lost 7 bases, with 12 bases between them. Germline V gene sequence: CDR1 SEHNR, CDR2 FQNEAQ (reference sequence). This CDR3 has 13 amino acids. CDR3 bases: TGTGCCAGCAGCCCCCGACGGACTAATGAGCAGTTCTTC. Translation: CASSPRRTNEQFF.

The gene calls are TRBV4-1 and TRBJ1-2; D unresolved. The V end lost 1 base, the J end lost 6 bases, and 12 bases lay between the germline ends. CDR3 length: 14 amino acids. Germline V gene data show CDR1 as MGHRA and CDR2 as YSYEKL. CDR3 nucleotides: TGCGCCAGCAGCCAAGTGAGCTATGCGAATGGCTACACCTTC. Its protein is CASSQVSYANGYTF.

The gene calls are TRBV25-1 and TRBJ1-1; D is ambiguous. Germline values: CDR1 MGHDK, CDR2 SYGVNS. This CDR3 has 16 amino acids. V lost 3 bases to trimming and J lost 1 base, with 15 bases between them. CDR3 sequence (DNA): TGTGCCAGCAGTGATTTACAGTGGTCGGCGAACACTGAAGCTTTCTTT. It codes for CASSDLQWSANTEAFF.

This chain uses TRBV5-1 with TRBJ1-2; D remains ambiguous. V lost 0 bases to trimming and J lost 3 bases, with 12 bases between them. The CDR3 contains 15 residues. Germline V lookup: CDR1 SGHRS, CDR2 YFSETQ. For the CDR3, the DNA is TGCGCCAGCAGCTTGGCAGTGACTGGCGACTATGGCTACACCTTC. Encoded protein: CASSLAVTGDYGYTF. Together with reference TRBV5-1 and TRBJ1-2, the CDR3 gives the full variable domain: KAGVTQTPRYLIKTRGQQVTLSCSPISGHRSVSWYQQTPGQGLQFLFEYFSETQRNKGNFPGRFSGRQFSNSRSEMNVSTLELGDSALYLCASSLAVTGDYGYTFGSGTRLTVV.

The V gene is TRBV5-4, the J gene TRBJ1-6, with D possibly being TRBD1 (5 bases). CDR1 and CDR2 (germline): SGHNT, YYREEE (reference sequence). This CDR3 has 13 amino acids. The V end lost 2 bases, the J end lost 5 bases, and 5 bases lay between the germline ends. CDR3 sequence reads: CASSLGDNSPLHF. The CDR3 bases are TGTGCCAGCAGCTTAGGGGATAATTCACCCCTCCACTTT.

The chain joins TRBV9 to TRBJ2-2; TRBD2 is a possible D gene (7 bases). Germline CDR1 and CDR2: SGDLS and YYNGEE. The CDR3 is made up of 18 amino acids. Trimming shortened V by 7 bases and J by 4 bases, and 26 bases separated the two germline ends. The CDR3 nucleotides read TGTGCCAGCGGGGGGGGCCTAGCGGCCCTAAGGAGCACCGGGGAGCTGTTTTTT. It is translated as CASGGGLAALRSTGELFF.

The chain has TRBV6-6 and TRBJ2-1; D perhaps matches TRBD2 (5 bases). The V and J ends lost 6 bases and 8 bases respectively, with 14 bases between them. The CDR3 loop spans 13 amino acids. The germline gives CDR1 MNHNY, CDR2 SVGAGI (reference sequence). In DNA, the CDR3 is TGTGCCAGCAGCCTCCCCAACGGGGATGAGCAGTTCTTC. Protein sequence: CASSLPNGDEQFF.

The rearrangement uses TRBV13 and TRBJ1-6; no clear D gene. The V end was cut by 5 bases, the J end by 9 bases, with 11 bases between. Germline assignment: CDR1 PRHDT and CDR2 FYEKMQ (reference sequence). The CDR3 loop spans 13 amino acids. The CDR3 region is CASSPPTGSPLHF. As DNA, the CDR3 is TGTGCCAGCAGCCCTCCGACTGGTTCACCCCTCCACTTT. Using reference TRBV13 and TRBJ1-6 for the parts outside the CDR3, the full variable domain is AAGVIQSPRHLIKEKRETATLKCYPIPRHDTVYWYQQGPGQDPQFLISFYEKMQSDKGSIPDRFSAQQFSDYHSELNMSSLELGDSALYFCASSPPTGSPLHFGNGTRLTVT.

This rearrangement joins TRBV25-1 to TRBJ2-2; 7 bases are shared with TRBD1. This CDR3 spans 17 amino acids. V was clipped by 1 base and J by 3 bases; unmatched bases: 8. Germline CDR1 reads MGHDK; CDR2 reads SYGVNS. The CDR3 DNA reads TGTGCCAGCAGTGAATCTCCCAGGGGGTTGGACACCGGGGAGCTGTTTTTT. Its translation: CASSESPRGLDTGELFF. Combining the CDR3 with reference TRBV25-1 and TRBJ2-2 gives the whole variable domain EADIYQTPRYLVIGTGKKITLECSQTMGHDKMYWYQQDPGMELHLIHYSYGVNSTEKGDLSSESTVSRIRTEHFPLTLESARPSHTSQYLCASSESPRGLDTGELFFGEGSRLTVL.

This chain connects TRBV7-8 to TRBJ1-3, with 7 bases fitting TRBD1. The CDR3 is 19 amino acids. The J segment lost 1 base and the V segment lost 4 bases, leaving 16 bases of the junction unmatched. Germline CDR1 reads SGHVS; CDR2 reads FQNEAQ. The CDR3 spells CASSSTGERPGRSGNTIYF. CDR3 in DNA: TGTGCCAGCAGCTCTACAGGGGAAAGGCCCGGACGGTCTGGAAACACCATATATTTT.

CDR3 nucleotide sequence: TGTGCCAGCAGTGAAGCGACAGGGGGATTTGAAAAACTGTTTTTT. Amino acids: CASSEATGGFEKLFF. The chain links TRBV6-1 to TRBJ1-4; 9 nucleotides match TRBD1. The germline CDR1 and CDR2 sequences are MNHNS and SASEGT. This CDR3 contains 15 residues. V lost 0 bases to trimming and J lost 7 bases; unmatched junction nucleotides: 3.

The chain is built from TRBV5-1 and TRBJ2-3; 11 bases map to TRBD2. This CDR3 is 16 amino acids long. Germline lookup yields CDR1 SGHRS and CDR2 YFSETQ. Unmatched junction bases numbered 2, after V lost 2 bases and J lost 0 bases. The CDR3 DNA sequence: TGCGCCAGCAGCTTCCGACTAGCGGGGAGCACAGATACGCAGTATTTT. Protein: CASSFRLAGSTDTQYF.

The genes are TRBV7-9 and TRBJ1-2; D possibly corresponds to TRBD1 (5 bases). The CDR3 is 12 residues long. The V and J ends lost 2 bases and 4 bases respectively, with 5 bases between them. The germline V gene has CDR1 SEHNR and CDR2 FQNEAQ (reference sequence). CDR3 nucleotides: TGTGCCAGCAGCTTAAGGGGCTATGGCTACACCTTC. It translates to CASSLRGYGYTF.

V gene TRBV10-3 combines with J gene TRBJ2-2; TRBD1 matches at 10 bases. With 5 bases clipped from V and 3 bases from J, the junction kept 3 bases outside the gene matches. Germline V CDR1 and CDR2: ENHRY, SYGVKD. CDR3 length: 15 amino acids. The CDR3 nucleotides read TGTGCCATCAGTACCGGGACAGGGGACACCGGGGAGCTGTTTTTT. Translating it yields CAISTGTGDTGELFF.

The chain recombines TRBV4-2 with TRBJ1-5; tentatively, D is TRBD1 (5 bases). V gave up 1 base and J gave up 4 bases, with 14 bases separating them. Germline values: CDR1 LGHNA, CDR2 YNFKEQ. This CDR3 contains 16 residues. The CDR3 sequence: CASSQVSGGINQPQHF. As DNA, the CDR3 is TGTGCCAGCAGCCAAGTGTCCGGGGGGATTAATCAGCCCCAGCATTTT.

The sample holds a few counts of this clone. The chain links TRBV6-5 to TRBJ1-1, with D possibly being TRBD1 (6 bases). The V and J ends lost 8 bases and 5 bases respectively, with 21 bases between them. Per the germline V gene, CDR1 is MNHEY and CDR2 is SVGAGI. This CDR3 has 15 residues. In DNA, the CDR3 is TGTGCCAGCCTGGGACCGAAACAGGGCCGAACTGAAGCTTTCTTT. Amino acid sequence: CASLGPKQGRTEAFF.

V usage is TRBV9 and J usage is TRBJ2-3, with D possibly being TRBD2 (5 bases). The CDR3 length is 16 residues. Per the germline V gene, CDR1 is SGDLS and CDR2 is YYNGEE. The V end lost 4 bases, the J end lost 2 bases, and 17 bases lay between the germline ends. Here the CDR3 reads CASSRPGFQFTDTQYF. The DNA for the CDR3 is TGTGCCAGCAGCCGACCGGGGTTTCAATTCACAGATACGCAGTATTTT.

The CDR3 bases are TGTGCCAGCAGCCAATGGCCCGACAGACAAGAGACCCAGTACTTC. Amino acid sequence: CASSQWPDRQETQYF. The V gene is TRBV7-9, the J gene TRBJ2-5, with D possibly matching TRBD1 (5 bases). There are 15 residues in the CDR3. In germline, CDR1 is SEHNR, CDR2 FQNEAQ (reference sequence). V lost 5 bases, J lost 2 bases, and 15 bases lay in between.

The chain has TRBV7-9 and TRBJ2-1; D remains unclear. V was shortened by 10 bases and J by 0 bases, with 13 bases between the two germline ends. The CDR3 has 14 residues. The germline gives CDR1 SEHNR, CDR2 FQNEAQ (reference sequence). The CDR3 sequence is CATPLVGSYNEQFF. Written as DNA, the CDR3 is TGTGCCACCCCGTTGGTCGGCTCCTACAATGAGCAGTTCTTC.

This chain connects TRBV3-1 (or the pseudogene TRBV3-2) to TRBJ2-3; maybe TRBD2 (5 bases). This CDR3 comprises 15 residues. V was trimmed by 4 bases and J by 0 bases, leaving 11 bases between them. Germline CDR1 is LGHDT and CDR2 is YNNKEL (reference sequence). The CDR3 sequence is CASSLRDSSTDTQYF. The CDR3 region has the DNA TGTGCCAGCAGCCTTCGGGATTCTAGCACAGATACGCAGTATTTT.

This chain uses TRBV7-2 with TRBJ2-1; 11 bases match TRBD2. The germline V gene has CDR1 SGHTA and CDR2 FQGNSA. With V trimmed by 6 bases and J by 9 bases, 16 bases remained unmatched. The CDR3 contains 17 residues. CDR3 in amino acids: CASSYAIAGGPLGEQFF. For the CDR3, the DNA is TGTGCCAGCAGTTACGCTATAGCGGGAGGGCCCCTAGGTGAGCAGTTCTTC.

The chain is built from TRBV5-1 and TRBJ2-1, with D tentatively TRBD2 (6 bases). Looked up from germline, CDR1 is SGHRS and CDR2 is YFSETQ. V was clipped by 2 bases and J by 6 bases, with 12 bases between them. This CDR3 is 14 amino acids long. The CDR3 sequence is CASSFSGTFNEQFF. Written as DNA, the CDR3 is TGCGCCAGCAGCTTCTCCGGGACTTTCAATGAGCAGTTCTTC.

The chain joins TRBV6-2 or TRBV6-3 to TRBJ2-2, with D possibly being TRBD1 (7 bases). This CDR3 is built from 16 residues. Trimming pared 3 bases from V and 0 bases from J, leaving 11 bases between. Germline CDR1 and CDR2: MNHEY and SVGEGT. The CDR3 DNA follows: TGTGCCAGCAGTTATGGCGGGACAGCGAACACCGGGGAGCTGTTTTTT. Translated, it gives CASSYGGTANTGELFF.

This clone was counted a few times. This chain uses TRBV7-8 with TRBJ1-3; D is ambiguous. The CDR3 sequence is 16 residues long. The V end lost 4 bases, the J end lost 0 bases, and 13 bases lay between the germline ends. CDR1 is SGHVS, CDR2 FQNEAQ, per germline. The CDR3 is CASSSPRQDSGNTIYF. DNA for the CDR3: TGTGCCAGCAGCTCCCCCCGGCAGGACTCTGGAAACACCATATATTTT.